The clone carrying this T cell receptor (beta chain) was seen more than once but under ten times. The antigen is unknown. These data come from a study of T cell clones after liver transplantation. Data came from immunoSEQ multiplex PCR; TCRdb stores just in-frame clones and leaves some out. The profile shows fewer than 65,000 clones, 60% to 80% of them singletons. Trimming stripped 0 bases from V and 6 bases from J, with 10 bases between. The V gene's germline CDR1 is SGHNT and CDR2 YYREEE (reference sequence). The CDR3 is made up of 13 amino acids. Study results and limitations: In two subjects, few donor cells limited the measurable donor-reactive repertoire.

This specimen consisted of CD4+ T cells from blood, obtained at the 22-month timepoint. This clonotype was obtained from a human patient who received a liver transplant. A subset of T cells may come from the graft donor. The chain couples TRBV5-4 to TRBJ2-7; no firm D call. The CDR3 sequence is CASSLGGATEQYF. In nucleotides, the CDR3 is TGTGCCAGCAGCTTGGGCGGTGCGACCGAGCAGTACTTC.